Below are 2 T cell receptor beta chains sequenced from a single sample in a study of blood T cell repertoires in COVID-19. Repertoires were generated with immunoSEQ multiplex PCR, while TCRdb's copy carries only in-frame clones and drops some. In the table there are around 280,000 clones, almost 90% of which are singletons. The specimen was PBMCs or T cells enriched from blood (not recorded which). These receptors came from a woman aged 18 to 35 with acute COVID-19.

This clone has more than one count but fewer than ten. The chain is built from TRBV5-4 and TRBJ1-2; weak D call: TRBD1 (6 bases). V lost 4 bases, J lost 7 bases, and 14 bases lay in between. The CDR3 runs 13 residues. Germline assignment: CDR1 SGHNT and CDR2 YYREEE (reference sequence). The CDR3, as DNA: TGTGCCAGCAGCGAAACCGACAGGTCTGGCTACACCTTC. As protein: CASSETDRSGYTF.

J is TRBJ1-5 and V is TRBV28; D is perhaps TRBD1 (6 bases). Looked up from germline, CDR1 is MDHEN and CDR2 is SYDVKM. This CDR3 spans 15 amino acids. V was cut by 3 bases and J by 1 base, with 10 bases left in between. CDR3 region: CASSFPRGSNQPQHF. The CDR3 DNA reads TGTGCCAGCAGTTTTCCCAGGGGAAGCAATCAGCCCCAGCATTTT.